This T cell receptor beta chain emerged from a study of a mutant IDH1 vaccine in newly diagnosed glioma. As for the study in general: First vaccine doses came 4-6 weeks after radiotherapy alone, or with temozolomide cycles. Beforehand, treatment had been radiotherapy, temozolomide, or both; the majority received both.

The sample's time point: week 11, during vaccination. One vaccine dose held 300 ug of mutant IDH1 20-mer peptide and came with topical imiquimod. Diagnosis in the donors showed new WHO grade 3 or 4 astrocytomas that were IDH1-mutant and ATRX-lost. With regard to this clone: The antigen remains unidentified.

Germline CDR1 is GTSNPN and CDR2 is SVGIG (reference sequence). V lost 0 bases and J lost 5, with 22 bases in between. CDR3 length equals 17 residues. Profiled with immunoSEQ multiplex PCR; TCRdb holds only in-frame clones, not every one. Among roughly 70,000 clones listed, less than 85% were seen once. The source was PBMCs, collected from a glioma patient whose treatment included an IDH1 peptide vaccine. The chain has TRBV30 and TRBJ2-5; D not certain. This clonotype was sampled from a woman between 50 and 59 years old with glioma. As DNA, the CDR3 is TGTGCCTGGAGTGTGGCCCTAAGACCTCACTTGGGGGAGACCCAGTACTTC. Its protein product is CAWSVALRPHLGETQYF. The full variable domain, rest sourced from reference TRBV30 and TRBJ2-5, is SQTIHQWPATLVQPVGSPLSLECTVEGTSNPNLYWYRQAAGRGLQLLFYSVGIGQISSEVPQNLSASRPQDRQFILSSKKLLLSDSGFYLCAWSVALRPHLGETQYFGPGTRLLVL.